The clone carrying this T cell receptor (beta chain) came up a few times. V lost 0 bases to trimming and J lost 1 base, with 6 bases between them. Germline V lookup: CDR1 MGHRA, CDR2 YSYEKL. This CDR3 is built from 14 residues. Template material for amplifying TCR beta CDR3 regions consisted of RNA transcripts. An initial round of RT-PCR targeting the TCR CDR3 relied on the HTBI primer set. TCRdb fed the multiplex PCR reads into MiXCR, producing one record per CDR3 protein. Altogether some 600,000 distinct CDR3 sequences are present, more than 11% being singletons, with the ten largest covering less than 6%. These data are taken from a study of T cells in Graves' hyperthyroidism and ophthalmopathy.

The V and J genes are TRBV4-1 and TRBJ2-5, with D unclear. The clonotype was recovered from a woman in her thirties with Graves' hyperthyroidism that later progressed to Graves' ophthalmopathy. What was sequenced was blood. The CDR3 DNA reads as TGCGCCAGCAGCCAAGATTGGTCCCAAGAGACCCAGTACTTC. Its translation: CASSQDWSQETQYF.